These 17 T cell receptor beta chains were all obtained from the same sample, sequenced in a study of prognosis after radiotherapy for stage I lung cancer. Genomic DNA served as the source from which two-round multiplex PCR generated TCR beta CDR3 amplicons. Primers targeting each individual TRBV and TRBJ gene were applied in first-round PCR. TCRdb fed the multiplex PCR reads into MiXCR, producing one record per CDR3 protein. Altogether about 30,000 distinct CDR3 sequences are present, around 48% being singletons, with the ten largest covering approximately 15%. The sample consisted of PBMCs, taken before or after stereotactic body radiation therapy (not recorded which). The receptors come from a donor over 45 with non-small cell lung cancer.

The chain joins TRBV10-3 to TRBJ2-3; the D call may be TRBD1 or TRBD2 (5 bases each). V was trimmed by 0 bases and J by 0 bases, leaving 10 bases between them. The CDR3 has 16 amino acids. Germline V gene sequence: CDR1 ENHRY, CDR2 SYGVKD. CDR3 sequence (DNA): TGTGCCATCAGTGAGTCGTCTTGGGGGAGCACAGATACGCAGTATTTT. This sequence encodes CAISESSWGSTDTQYF.

Regarding this clonotype: A far bigger clonotype differs at one base, so this is likely a read error. V gene TRBV7-9 combines with J gene TRBJ1-5; D uncertain. This CDR3 comprises 13 residues. CDR1 and CDR2 (germline): SEHNR, FQNEAQ (reference sequence). In nucleotides, the CDR3 is TGTGCCAGCAGCCTGGGCGATAATCATCCCCAGCATTTT. It translates to CASSLGDNHPQHF.

This clonotype was recorded only once. This CDR3 is CATSDQGLAGGSLRNEQFF. The CDR3 DNA reads TGTGCCACCAGTGATCAGGGTCTAGCGGGAGGGTCTCTTCGTAATGAGCAGTTCTTC. The chain is built from TRBV24-1 and TRBJ2-1; 12 nucleotides line up with TRBD2. The CDR3 length is 19 residues. With V trimmed by 3 bases and J by 7 bases, 15 bases remained unmatched. Germline values: CDR1 KGHDR, CDR2 SFDVKD.

The chain carries TRBV7-9 and TRBJ1-1; the D is unclear. The CDR3 is made up of 15 amino acids. The V end was cut by 2 bases, the J end by 1 base, with 11 bases between. Germline CDR1 and CDR2: SEHNR and FQNEAQ (reference sequence). The CDR3 region is CASSLMNRQNTEAFF. CDR3 sequence (DNA): TGTGCCAGCAGCTTAATGAACCGACAGAACACTGAAGCTTTCTTT. Full variable domain (outside the CDR3, taken from reference TRBV7-9 and TRBJ1-1): DTGVSQNPRHKITKRGQNVTFRCDPISEHNRLYWYRQTLGQGPEFLTYFQNEAQLEKSRLLSDRFSAERPKGSFSTLEIQRTEQGDSAMYLCASSLMNRQNTEAFFGQGTRLTVV.

This clonotype was seen more than once but under ten times. A much larger clone lies one base from this, so it may be a read error. The J gene is TRBJ1-5, the V gene TRBV7-6; perhaps TRBD2 as D (5 bases). TRBJ2-3 matches the DNA end more closely, so the J call is doubtful. The germline V gene has CDR1 SGHVS and CDR2 FNYEAQ. The CDR3 loop spans 14 amino acids. The CDR3 nucleotides read TGTGCCAGCAGCCCGGGGAGTTACAATCAGCCCCAGTATTTT. Its protein is CASSPGSYNQPQYF.

The gene calls are TRBV11-3 and TRBJ2-1; 8 nucleotides align to TRBD2. Germline V gene lookup returns CDR1 SGHNT and CDR2 YENEEA. The length of the CDR3 is 15 residues. V lost 5 bases to trimming and J lost 8 bases; unmatched junction nucleotides: 11. The CDR3 is CASSKKGTRGDEQFF. In DNA, the CDR3 is TGTGCCAGCAGCAAAAAAGGGACTAGAGGGGATGAGCAGTTCTTC.

This clonotype has at least ten counts. The V call is TRBV20-1, the J call TRBJ2-1; TRBD1 might be the D (7 bases). The germline V gene encodes CDR1 DFQATT and CDR2 SNEGSKA (reference sequence). This CDR3 contains 14 residues. The V end was cut by 4 bases, the J end by 9 bases, with 19 bases between. CDR3 nucleotides: TGCAGTGCTACACCGACAGGGAGGTGGGTTGAGCAGTTCTTC. Translating gives CSATPTGRWVEQFF.

This clonotype was counted a few times. The rearrangement links TRBV20-1 to TRBJ1-1; 7 nucleotides line up with TRBD1. V lost 4 bases and J lost 1; bases outside the gene matches: 9. CDR3 length: 15 residues. The germline V gene has CDR1 DFQATT and CDR2 SNEGSKA (reference sequence). The CDR3 loop is CSANEQQGPNTEAFF. Here the CDR3 DNA reads TGCAGTGCTAATGAACAACAGGGGCCGAACACTGAAGCTTTCTTT.

The gene calls are TRBV7-2 and TRBJ1-3; D not certain. Germline V gene lookup returns CDR1 SGHTA and CDR2 FQGNSA. V was clipped by 11 bases and J by 0 bases, with 14 bases between them. The CDR3 is 14 amino acids. The CDR3 DNA reads TGTGCCGTGTGGGGAGTCACCTCTGGAAACACCATATATTTT. Translating gives CAVWGVTSGNTIYF.

In the case of this clonotype: Since a far larger clone is one base different, this is likely a read error. The chain combines TRBV7-9 with TRBJ2-1; 7 bases match TRBD1. With 4 bases clipped from V and 6 bases from J, the junction kept 3 bases outside the gene matches. The CDR3 consists of 13 residues. Germline V gene data show CDR1 as SEHNR and CDR2 as FQNEAQ (reference sequence). CDR3 amino acids: CASSSYRGNEQFF. CDR3 coding DNA: TGTGCCAGCAGCTCGTACAGGGGCAATGAGCAGTTCTTC.

Comments on this clonotype: The junction shows a germline mismatch at one end, possibly a read error. The V gene is TRBV7-9, the J gene TRBJ1-2; D call uncertain. Germline V gene lookup returns CDR1 SEHNR and CDR2 FQNEAQ (reference sequence). The CDR3 is 16 residues long. The CDR3 sequence: CASSLGLAVFNYGYTF. CDR3 nucleotides: TGTGCCAGCAGTTTAGGGTTGGCAGTCTTTAACTATGGCTACACCTTC.

This clonotype was seen many times. This chain joins TRBV30 and TRBJ2-5; perhaps TRBD1 as D (5 bases). Trimming cost V 3 bases and J 5 bases, with 13 bases left between them. CDR3 length: 13 residues. Germline values: CDR1 GTSNPN, CDR2 SVGIG (reference sequence). CDR3 residues: CAWRGAVRETQYF. In DNA, the CDR3 is TGTGCCTGGAGAGGGGCAGTGAGGGAGACCCAGTACTTC.

This clonotype was seen many times. V is TRBV5-4 and J is TRBJ2-1; 12 nucleotides match TRBD2. The ends lost 3 bases at V and 9 bases at J; junction bases unmatched: 10. Germline lookup yields CDR1 SGHNT and CDR2 YYREEE (reference sequence). The CDR3 has 16 residues. As DNA, the CDR3 is TGTGCCAGCAGCTCGCCGACTAGCGGGAGATCGGGTGAGCAGTTCTTC. Its protein product is CASSSPTSGRSGEQFF.

In regard to this clonotype: One end of the junction is discordant with germline, which a read error may explain. The genes are TRBV7-2 and TRBJ2-3, with D perhaps TRBD2 (6 bases). The CDR3 totals 15 residues. The V gene's germline CDR1 is SGHTA and CDR2 FQGNSA. The CDR3 region has the DNA TGTTCCAGCAGCTTGGGAGGTACTATCACAGATACGCAGTATTTT. Its protein is CSSSLGGTITDTQYF.

This clonotype was counted at least ten times. V is TRBV7-2 and J is TRBJ1-6; 7 bases agree with TRBD1. Germline trimming cut 3 bases from V and 4 bases from J; bases unmatched to any gene: 6. CDR1 is SGHTA and CDR2 is FQGNSA in the germline V gene. The CDR3 loop spans 16 amino acids. The CDR3 region has the DNA TGTGCCAGCAGCTTTATGTCAGGGGGGTATAATTCACCCCTCCACTTT. This gives the protein CASSFMSGGYNSPLHF. Full variable domain (missing parts from reference TRBV7-2 and TRBJ1-6): GAGVSQSPSNKVTEKGKDVELRCDPISGHTALYWYRQSLGQGLEFLIYFQGNSAPDKSGLPSDRFSAERTGGSVSTLTIQRTQQEDSAVYLCASSFMSGGYNSPLHFGNGTRLTVT.

In regard to this clonotype: With only one base between it and a far larger clone, this is likely a read error. The J gene is TRBJ2-7, the V gene TRBV6-6; 7 bases line up with TRBD2. Unmatched junction bases numbered 8, after V lost 6 bases and J lost 3 bases. This CDR3 is built from 14 residues. Germline V gene data show CDR1 as MNHNY and CDR2 as SVGAGI (reference sequence). The CDR3 coding sequence is TGTGCCAGCAGAAGAGGGGACTACAACTACGAGCAGTACTTC. This sequence encodes CASRRGDYNYEQYF.

This clonotype was counted once. The rearrangement joins TRBV28 to TRBJ1-3; tentatively, D is TRBD1 (6 bases). CDR3 length equals 14 residues. Germline V gene lookup returns CDR1 MDHEN and CDR2 SYDVKM. V was clipped by 3 bases and J by 2 bases, with 8 bases between them. The CDR3 region is CASSFGQTGNTIYF. CDR3 coding DNA: TGTGCCAGCAGTTTTGGACAGACTGGAAACACCATATATTTT.